The rows below give T cell receptor beta chains drawn from one sample of a study of sequential checkpoint blockade in melanoma. Clones were read by immunoSEQ multiplex PCR, and TCRdb kept only the in-frame ones, dropping some. The sample carries under 20,000 clones, nearly 80% recorded once. The sequences come from CD8+ T cells sorted from blood (inferred from file names), collected from a patient given nivolumab and ipilimumab in sequence. The receptors stem from a human donor with melanoma. CDR3s include the opening cysteine and the closing phenylalanine or tryptophan. The order of the fields is V gene, J gene, D gene, clone size, CDR3 protein, CDR3 DNA. A D gene is named only where the DNA matches it firmly. Some rows have no size entry. The others give once, few or many, or a class for an expanded clone.

V gene: TRBV4-3
J gene: TRBJ2-7
D gene: TRBD2
clone size: .
CDR3 protein: CASSLLTASGSYEQYF
CDR3 DNA: TGCGCCAGCAGCCTGTTGACTGCTAGCGGGAGTTACGAGCAGTACTTC

V gene: TRBV27
J gene: TRBJ1-5
D gene: .
clone size: .
CDR3 protein: CASSFRRYQPQHF
CDR3 DNA: TGTGCCAGCAGTTTCCGCAGGTATCAGCCCCAGCATTTT

V gene: TRBV30
J gene: TRBJ1-4
D gene: .
clone size: .
CDR3 protein: CAWSVSSGGNEKLFF
CDR3 DNA: TGTGCCTGGAGTGTGTCGTCGGGGGGAAATGAAAAACTGTTTTTT

V gene: TRBV7-6
J gene: TRBJ1-1
D gene: .
clone size: .
CDR3 protein: CASSSQALLNTEAFF
CDR3 DNA: TGTGCCAGCAGCTCCCAGGCGCTCCTGAACACTGAAGCTTTCTTT

V gene: TRBV5-4
J gene: TRBJ1-1
D gene: .
clone size: .
CDR3 protein: CASSFGGLNTEAFF
CDR3 DNA: TGTGCCAGCAGCTTTGGCGGCTTGAACACTGAAGCTTTCTTT

V gene: TRBV6-5
J gene: TRBJ2-7
D gene: TRBD1
clone size: .
CDR3 protein: CASSAGGYADEQYF
CDR3 DNA: TGTGCCAGCAGTGCAGGGGGCTACGCCGACGAGCAGTACTTC

V gene: TRBV4-3
J gene: TRBJ2-7
D gene: TRBD1
clone size: .
CDR3 protein: CASSPGTGSYEQYF
CDR3 DNA: TGCGCCAGCAGCCCCGGGACAGGGAGCTACGAGCAGTACTTC

V gene: TRBV27
J gene: TRBJ2-7
D gene: .
clone size: .
CDR3 protein: CASSLGTSPYEQYF
CDR3 DNA: TGTGCCAGCAGTTTAGGGACTTCTCCCTACGAGCAGTACTTC

V gene: TRBV4-3
J gene: TRBJ2-7
D gene: TRBD2
clone size: few
CDR3 protein: CASSQDSGSSPIEQYF
CDR3 DNA: TGCGCCAGCAGCCAAGATAGCGGGAGTTCCCCCATCGAGCAGTACTTC

V gene: TRBV6-6
J gene: TRBJ1-1
D gene: .
clone size: few
CDR3 protein: CASSFGQLLEAFF
CDR3 DNA: TGTGCCAGCAGTTTCGGACAGCTCCTTGAAGCTTTCTTT

V gene: TRBV19
J gene: TRBJ1-6
D gene: .
clone size: .
CDR3 protein: CASSIGTGLVNSPLHF
CDR3 DNA: TGTGCCAGTAGTATAGGCACAGGGCTAGTGAATTCACCCCTCCACTTT

V gene: TRBV4-1
J gene: TRBJ1-2
D gene: TRBD1
clone size: .
CDR3 protein: CASSQVGQGAIYGYTF
CDR3 DNA: TGCGCCAGCAGCCAAGTGGGACAGGGGGCAATCTATGGCTACACCTTC

V gene: TRBV7-8
J gene: TRBJ2-7
D gene: TRBD2
clone size: .
CDR3 protein: CASSLGAGADEQYF
CDR3 DNA: TGTGCCAGCAGCTTGGGAGCGGGGGCCGACGAGCAGTACTTC

V gene: TRBV27
J gene: TRBJ1-5
D gene: .
clone size: .
CDR3 protein: CASSAGGPQPQHF
CDR3 DNA: TGTGCCAGCAGTGCGGGGGGACCTCAGCCCCAGCATTTT

V gene: TRBV29-1
J gene: TRBJ2-7
D gene: TRBD2
clone size: .
CDR3 protein: CSVEYSSTSGGVGYEQYF
CDR3 DNA: TGCAGCGTGGAATATTCTTCGACTAGCGGGGGGGTTGGGTACGAGCAGTACTTC

V gene: TRBV5-1
J gene: TRBJ2-7
D gene: TRBD1
clone size: .
CDR3 protein: CASSSIQGATYEQYF
CDR3 DNA: TGCGCCAGCAGCTCAATTCAGGGGGCCACCTACGAGCAGTACTTC

V gene: TRBV6-6
J gene: TRBJ2-7
D gene: .
clone size: .
CDR3 protein: CASTQGLSYEQYF
CDR3 DNA: TGTGCCAGCACTCAGGGGCTCTCCTACGAGCAGTACTTC

V gene: TRBV4-3
J gene: TRBJ1-2
D gene: .
clone size: .
CDR3 protein: CASSQGRTVPNGYTF
CDR3 DNA: TGCGCCAGCAGCCAAGGAAGGACAGTACCGAATGGCTACACCTTC

V gene: TRBV27
J gene: TRBJ1-5
D gene: TRBD1
clone size: .
CDR3 protein: CASNLSRRTGGTPQHF
CDR3 DNA: TGTGCCAGCAACCTTTCCCGGAGGACAGGGGGCACTCCCCAGCATTTT

V gene: TRBV4-3
J gene: TRBJ1-6
D gene: .
clone size: .
CDR3 protein: CASSQDSSYNSPLHF
CDR3 DNA: TGCGCCAGCAGCCAAGACTCCTCCTATAATTCACCCCTCCACTTT